This T cell receptor beta chain was identified during a study of shared clonotypes between healthy human individuals. Replicate PCRs run on sorted subsets employed 200 ng DNA, about 27,000 T cell genomes. TCRdb keeps only in-frame clones here, not all; method: immunoSEQ multiplex PCR. The sample comprises about 980,000 clones, approximately 76% of which are singletons, and approximately 1.5% rests with the top ten. A CD45RA+ naive subset and a CD45RA-negative memory subset were split from CD4+ cells. General study findings and limits: Since donors were few, the genetic and exposure-history diversity represented was limited. Larger estimated richness was generally seen in naive subsets than in memory subsets.

Turning to this clone: What it recognizes is unknown.

This CDR3 comprises 14 residues. Trimming at V came to 5 bases and at J to 6 bases, leaving 5 bases not matched to a gene. Germline V gene lookup returns CDR1 SGHTA and CDR2 FQGNSA. The rearrangement uses TRBV7-2 and TRBJ2-2, with 8 bases lining up with TRBD1. The sequenced sample was memory CD4+ T cells sorted from blood. Regarding subset: CD45RA-negative fraction. The sequence derives from a man in his late teens or twenties in good health. For the CDR3, the DNA is TGTGCCAGCAGCCCCCAGGGGGCGGCCGGGGAGCTGTTTTTT. Translation gives CASSPQGAAGELFF.